Presented here are 27 T cell receptor beta chains from one specimen sequenced in a study of T cells in localized non-small cell lung cancer. The protocol was immunoSEQ multiplex PCR, while the TCRdb copy is restricted to in-frame clones and leaves out a portion. The repertoire holds about 1,200 clones, with about 20% as singletons. Sample: normal lung tissue next to the tumor, taken before any cancer treatment. The receptors were sampled from a man aged 35-75 years with stage I squamous cell lung carcinoma.

The chain has TRBV19 and TRBJ1-5; 7 nucleotides align to TRBD1. Germline loops: CDR1 LNHDA, CDR2 SQIVND (reference sequence). Trimming cost V 3 bases and J 4 bases; bases outside gene matches: 3. The CDR3 sequence is 14 residues long. CDR3 in DNA: TGTGCCAGTAGTATGCAGGGGGGAAATCAGCCCCAGCATTTT. Encoded protein: CASSMQGGNQPQHF. The variable domain in full, with the rest retrieved from reference TRBV19 and TRBJ1-5, is DGGITQSPKYLFRKEGQNVTLSCEQNLNHDAMYWYRQDPGQGLRLIYYSQIVNDFQKGDIAEGYSVSREKKESFPLTVTSAQKNPTAFYLCASSMQGGNQPQHFGDGTRLSIL.

The chain joins TRBV5-1 to TRBJ1-3, with D possibly TRBD1 on 5 matching bases. The germline CDR1 and CDR2 sequences are SGHRS and YFSETQ. Deletions cut 5 bases from V and 0 bases from J, with 9 bases between. The CDR3 is 14 amino acids. The DNA for the CDR3 is TGCGCCAGCAGACAAGGGGCCTCTGGAAACACCATATATTTT. Its protein product is CASRQGASGNTIYF. The full variable domain, in which reference TRBV5-1 and TRBJ1-3 provide the parts outside the CDR3, is KAGVTQTPRYLIKTRGQQVTLSCSPISGHRSVSWYQQTPGQGLQFLFEYFSETQRNKGNFPGRFSGRQFSNSRSEMNVSTLELGDSALYLCASRQGASGNTIYFGEGSWLTVV.

This clone was seen only a few times. The CDR3, as DNA: TGTGCCAGCAGTACGGCACATGAGGGGGGCAATCAGCCCCAGCATTTT. This gives the protein CASSTAHEGGNQPQHF. The chain has TRBV6-8 and TRBJ1-5; possible D gene TRBD1, 6 bases. CDR1 is MNHGY, CDR2 SAAAGT, per germline. V was trimmed by 5 bases and J by 2 bases, leaving 16 bases between them. This CDR3 is built from 16 residues.

V gene TRBV6-8 combines with J gene TRBJ2-2; 7 bases fit TRBD2. The junction had 13 bases not matched to a gene; V was cut back by 4 bases and J by 5 bases. The CDR3 totals 17 residues. Germline assignment: CDR1 MNHGY and CDR2 SAAAGT. The CDR3 loop is CASSFAPTSRVTGELFF. The CDR3 bases are TGTGCCAGCAGTTTCGCCCCGACTAGCCGGGTAACCGGGGAGCTGTTTTTT.

This chain connects TRBV9 to TRBJ2-1, with 8 bases identical to TRBD2. Germline values: CDR1 SGDLS, CDR2 YYNGEE. The CDR3 consists of 15 residues. J was trimmed by 7 bases and V by 3 bases; bases with no gene match: 9. The CDR3 nucleotides are TGTGCCAGCAGCGCAACCGGGACTAGGGGGAATGAGCAGTTCTTC. Residues: CASSATGTRGNEQFF.

This clone was found a few times. The chain couples TRBV15 to TRBJ1-2; D gene uncertain. The CDR3 has 16 residues. CDR1 is LNHNV and CDR2 is YYDKDF in the germline V gene (reference sequence). V lost 4 bases to trimming and J lost 5 bases, with 20 bases between them. CDR3 sequence (DNA): TGTGCCACCAGCAAGACCTCACCTATTGCCAAATATGGCTACACCTTC. It yields the protein CATSKTSPIAKYGYTF.

The table lists this clone with a few counts. The chain links TRBV6-8 to TRBJ2-1; no reliable D call. Trimming pared 6 bases from V and 3 bases from J, leaving 6 bases between. Germline V gives CDR1 MNHGY, CDR2 SAAAGT. CDR3 length: 12 residues. DNA for the CDR3: TGTGCCAGCAGCTCACACTACAATGAGCAGTTCTTC. Protein: CASSSHYNEQFF.

The genes are TRBV25-1 and TRBJ1-1; D is possibly TRBD1 (5 bases). Deletions cut 5 bases from V and 4 bases from J, with 11 bases between. The CDR3 consists of 13 residues. In germline, CDR1 is MGHDK, CDR2 SYGVNS. This chain's CDR3 is CASSYGGGTEAFF. As DNA, the CDR3 is TGTGCCAGCAGTTACGGGGGGGGCACTGAAGCTTTCTTT.

The V and J genes are TRBV29-1 and TRBJ1-3; D is ambiguous. Germline V gene lookup returns CDR1 SQVTM and CDR2 ANQGSEA. V was pared by 4 bases and J by 3 bases, with 7 bases between. The CDR3 spans 12 residues. Written as DNA, the CDR3 is TGCAGCGTTGTTACGCATGGAAACACCATATATTTT. It codes for CSVVTHGNTIYF.

The rearrangement uses TRBV6-8 and TRBJ1-5; 7 bases map to TRBD1. The V gene's germline CDR1 is MNHGY and CDR2 SAAAGT. The V and J ends lost 6 bases and 5 bases, in that order; junction bases with no gene match: 7. The CDR3 consists of 14 residues. The CDR3 coding sequence is TGTGCCAGCAGGCCACGACAGGGCTATCAGCCCCAGCATTTT. This translates into CASRPRQGYQPQHF.

This sequence joins TRBV19 and TRBJ1-1; D is possibly TRBD1 (6 bases). The CDR3 runs 14 residues. CDR1 and CDR2 (germline): LNHDA, SQIVND (reference sequence). V was cut by 5 bases and J by 10 bases, with 20 bases left in between. This CDR3 is CASSAWTERIRAFF. The CDR3 DNA follows: TGTGCCAGTAGTGCCTGGACAGAACGAATTCGAGCTTTCTTT.

This chain connects TRBV9 to TRBJ1-1; 7 nucleotides agree with TRBD1. Germline CDR1 reads SGDLS; CDR2 reads YYNGEE. After removal of 0 bases from V and 6 bases from J, the junction contained 5 bases not matched to a gene. The CDR3 has 14 amino acids. The CDR3 spells CASSVGPRGAEAFF. DNA for the CDR3: TGTGCCAGCAGCGTAGGGCCCAGGGGGGCTGAAGCTTTCTTT.

This clone has only a few counts. This chain uses TRBV6-8 with TRBJ2-7, with 8 positions matching TRBD1. CDR1 and CDR2 from the germline V gene are MNHGY and SAAAGT. The CDR3 totals 13 residues. The ends lost 10 bases at V and 5 bases at J; junction bases unmatched: 10. DNA of the CDR3: TGTGCCATCAGGCAGGGGGCTAGGGACGAGCAGTACTTC. Protein: CAIRQGARDEQYF.

This chain connects TRBV6-8 to TRBJ1-1, with 8 positions matching TRBD1. CDR1 and CDR2 (germline): MNHGY, SAAAGT. The CDR3 runs to 16 residues. Unmatched junction bases numbered 4, after V lost 0 bases and J lost 1 base. CDR3: CASSYSFQGANTEAFF. In nucleotides, the CDR3 is TGTGCCAGCAGTTACTCTTTTCAGGGGGCGAACACTGAAGCTTTCTTT.

The table lists this clone with a few counts. The V call is TRBV4-1, the J call TRBJ2-7; a weak D match, TRBD1 (5 bases). Germline V lookup: CDR1 MGHRA, CDR2 YSYEKL. This CDR3 has 17 amino acids. Trimming pared 0 bases from V and 2 bases from J, leaving 17 bases between. The chain's CDR3 is CASSQDRRRGPPYEQYF. The CDR3, as DNA: TGCGCCAGCAGCCAAGATCGGAGAAGGGGCCCCCCCTACGAGCAGTACTTC.

This clone is categorized as medium-sized. The rearrangement links TRBV11-3 to TRBJ1-4; D gene uncertain. The V gene's germline CDR1 is SGHNT and CDR2 YENEEA. V lost 1 base to trimming and J lost 4 bases, with 7 bases between them. The CDR3 has 14 amino acids. In nucleotides, the CDR3 is TGTGCCAGCAGCTTAGGGCTCATTAATGAAAAACTGTTTTTT. Translated, it gives CASSLGLINEKLFF.

This clone appeared a few times. The chain carries TRBV9 and TRBJ1-6; the D is unclear. The CDR3 has 16 residues. V dropped 0 bases and J dropped 6 bases, with 13 bases sitting between them. Germline CDR1 and CDR2: SGDLS and YYNGEE. The CDR3, as DNA: TGTGCCAGCAGCGTAGCTTCCGGGGTAACTAATTCACCCCTCCACTTT. This sequence encodes CASSVASGVTNSPLHF.

By sample fraction, this clone is large. The rearrangement links TRBV4-1 to TRBJ1-1; the D gene is possibly TRBD1 (5 bases). The V gene's germline CDR1 is MGHRA and CDR2 YSYEKL. Trimming shortened V by 0 bases and J by 7 bases, and 12 bases separated the two germline ends. CDR3 length equals 14 residues. This CDR3 is CASSQDHRTGEAFF. As DNA, the CDR3 is TGCGCCAGCAGCCAAGATCACAGAACAGGTGAAGCTTTCTTT.

A few counts support this clone. The gene calls are TRBV12-5 and TRBJ2-3, with unresolved D. This CDR3 region has 13 residues. V was pared by 2 bases and J by 3 bases, with 6 bases between. CDR1 LGHNT and CDR2 FRNRAP come from the germline V gene. The chain's CDR3 is CASGLSRTDTQYF. In DNA form, the CDR3 reads TGTGCTAGTGGTTTGTCCCGGACAGATACGCAGTATTTT.

This clone qualifies as hyperexpanded. The J gene is TRBJ2-7, the V gene TRBV30; D is perhaps TRBD1 (5 bases). Trimming took 1 base from V and 2 from J, leaving 15 bases between them. This CDR3 has 15 residues. Germline V lookup: CDR1 GTSNPN, CDR2 SVGIG (reference sequence). CDR3 sequence (DNA): TGTGCCTGGAGTGAGGGGTTCGACAATCCCTACGAGCAGTACTTC. Protein: CAWSEGFDNPYEQYF.

This chain uses TRBV6-7 with TRBJ1-5; D not resolved. TRBV6-7 counts as an open reading frame of uncertain function. The CDR3 runs to 11 residues. V lost 4 bases to trimming and J lost 3 bases, with 1 base between them. The CDR3: CASSFNQPQHF. Here the CDR3 DNA reads TGTGCCAGCAGTTTCAATCAGCCCCAGCATTTT.

By its share, this clone is large. The chain has TRBV19 and TRBJ2-3, with a possible D match to TRBD1 (6 bases). The CDR3 contains 13 residues. With 7 bases removed from V and 2 bases from J, the gap between germline ends came to 10 bases. The germline V gene encodes CDR1 LNHDA and CDR2 SQIVND (reference sequence). The CDR3 region has the DNA TGTGCCAGTAAGGACAGACACACAGATACGCAGTATTTT. As protein: CASKDRHTDTQYF.

The sample holds a few counts of this clone. The V and J genes are TRBV2 and TRBJ2-4; 9 bases are shared with TRBD1. This CDR3 is built from 12 residues. Germline lookup yields CDR1 SNHLY and CDR2 FYNNEI. With 6 bases clipped from V and 6 bases from J, the junction kept 0 bases outside the gene matches. The CDR3 DNA reads TGTGCCAGCAGGACAGGGGGAAACATTCAGTACTTC. Protein product: CASRTGGNIQYF.

The CDR3 region is CASSTDRWRSSPLHF. The CDR3 DNA reads as TGTGCCAGTAGTACTGACAGATGGAGATCTTCACCCCTCCACTTT. V gene TRBV19 combines with J gene TRBJ1-6, with a possible D match to TRBD1 (5 bases). Germline V gene data show CDR1 as LNHDA and CDR2 as SQIVND (reference sequence). V dropped 4 bases and J dropped 9 bases, with 16 bases sitting between them. This CDR3 has 15 amino acids.

Only a few counts were recorded for this clone. This chain uses TRBV11-3 with TRBJ2-7; TRBD1 matches at 8 bases. The V segment lost 5 bases and the J segment 6 bases; nucleotides outside the gene matches: 12. The CDR3 runs to 15 residues. CDR1 and CDR2 from the germline V gene are SGHNT and YENEEA. The CDR3 loop reads CASSKTGGTIPEQYF. CDR3 nucleotide sequence: TGTGCCAGCAGCAAAACAGGGGGAACTATCCCCGAGCAGTACTTC.

The J gene is TRBJ1-5, the V gene TRBV6-8; the match to TRBD1 covers 7 bases. Trimming took 6 bases from V and 5 from J; bases not matched to a gene: 7. CDR3 length: 14 amino acids. Germline V gene sequence: CDR1 MNHGY, CDR2 SAAAGT. DNA of the CDR3: TGTGCCAGCAGCCCCGACAGGGAAGATCAGCCCCAGCATTTT. This translates into CASSPDREDQPQHF.

This clone is labeled medium-sized. The chain joins TRBV11-3 to TRBJ1-6, with D hard to call. The V end lost 5 bases, the J end lost 6 bases, and 11 bases lay between the germline ends. Germline CDR1 is SGHNT and CDR2 is YENEEA. This CDR3 has 14 residues. The CDR3 DNA sequence: TGTGCCAGCAGCAAAGGCCAGGTTAATTCACCCCTCCACTTT. Protein sequence: CASSKGQVNSPLHF.